Below are 20 T cell receptor beta chains sequenced from a single sample in a study of tumor-infiltrating lymphocytes in primary liver carcinoma. Researchers generated TCR beta cDNA from approximately 0.55 ug of total RNA, relying on a constant-region primer. Libraries of TCR beta came from three nested multiplex PCR rounds with slightly modified ARM-PCR. Both of the initial two PCR rounds ran for nine to ten cycles and employed TRBV1-TRBV30 forward primers alongside a C-beta reverse primer. In TCRdb, the multiplex PCR reads were re-called with MiXCR into one record per CDR3 protein. Here the sample spans hundreds of thousands of distinct CDR3 sequences, approximately 65% being singletons. Unsorted whole blood served as the source of blood RNA, and germline DNA was extracted as well. Sequencing was performed on peripheral blood. The receptors here all came from a man aged 40-50 years with primary liver carcinoma and hepatitis B virus infection.

The rearrangement links TRBV6-2 or TRBV6-3 to TRBJ1-1; no firm D call. This CDR3 region has 15 residues. CDR1 is MNHEY and CDR2 is SVGEGT in the germline V gene. The V gene lost 8 bases and the J gene lost 0 bases, with 16 bases spanning the gap. CDR3 protein: CASHRAQTLNTEAFF. CDR3 bases: TGTGCCAGCCATCGAGCGCAGACGCTGAACACTGAAGCTTTCTTT.

A word on this clonotype: A much larger clone lies a single base off, so this may be a read error. The rearrangement links TRBV6-2 or TRBV6-3 to TRBJ2-1, with TRBD1 as a possible D gene (5 bases). Per germline, CDR1 MNHEY and CDR2 SVGEGT. The CDR3 sequence is 15 residues long. The CDR3 DNA follows: TGTGCCAGCAGTCCAAGGGGAAGCTCCTACAATGAGCAGTTATTC. Encoded protein: CASSPRGSSYNEQLF.

V is TRBV14 and J is TRBJ2-1; maybe TRBD2 (7 bases). The CDR3 consists of 15 residues. Germline CDR1 SGHDN, CDR2 FVKESK. V dropped 0 bases and J dropped 12 bases, with 18 bases sitting between them. CDR3 in DNA: TGTGCCAGCAGCCAAGACTGGGGCGGGGGCTCTGTGCAGTTCTTC. Amino acids: CASSQDWGGGSVQFF.

The DNA of the CDR3 is TGTGCCAGCTTCGGGGTTCGGGCGGGAGTAGGAACCGGGGAGCTGTTTTTT. Protein product: CASFGVRAGVGTGELFF. This chain connects TRBV28 to TRBJ2-2; 7 bases fit TRBD2. The CDR3 is 17 amino acids. Unmatched junction bases numbered 17, after V lost 8 bases and J lost 5 bases. Germline V CDR1 and CDR2: MDHEN, SYDVKM.

The chain recombines TRBV12-3 or TRBV12-4 with TRBJ2-2, with D tentatively TRBD1 (5 bases). CDR3 size: 15 residues. V was trimmed by 5 bases and J by 0 bases, leaving 10 bases between them. This CDR3 reads CASSLGASNTGELFF. CDR3 nucleotides: TGTGCCAGCAGTCTTGGGGCTTCGAACACCGGGGAGCTGTTTTTT.

This clonotype appeared once. This chain links TRBV11-2 with TRBJ2-2, with D hard to call. The length of the CDR3 is 14 residues. With 2 bases removed from V and 8 bases from J, the gap between germline ends came to 12 bases. Germline-derived CDR1 and CDR2 are SGHAT and FQNNGV. CDR3 bases: TGTGCCAGCAGCTTATCCCCAGGCACTGGGGAGCTGTTTTTT. Encoded protein: CASSLSPGTGELFF.

This sequence joins TRBV7-8 and TRBJ1-1, with no clear D. This CDR3 comprises 14 residues. With 5 bases removed from V and 1 base from J, the gap between germline ends came to 11 bases. The germline V gene has CDR1 SGHVS and CDR2 FQNEAQ. The CDR3 reads CASSIPEGNTEAFF. The CDR3, as DNA: TGTGCCAGCAGCATCCCTGAAGGGAACACTGAAGCTTTCTTT.

The rearrangement uses TRBV11-2 and TRBJ2-7, with 8 bases matching TRBD2. The V and J ends lost 4 bases and 6 bases, in that order; junction bases with no gene match: 8. The CDR3 extends over 14 amino acids. The germline V gene has CDR1 SGHAT and CDR2 FQNNGV. Here the CDR3 DNA reads TGTGCCAGCAGCTCGACCGGGACTAGTGCCGAGCAGTACTTC. Translated, it gives CASSSTGTSAEQYF.

This clonotype came up a few times. The V call is TRBV18, the J call TRBJ2-5; the D is unclear. This CDR3 region has 12 residues. Deletions cut 2 bases from V and 4 bases from J, with 5 bases between. The V gene's germline CDR1 is KGHSH and CDR2 LQKENI. DNA for the CDR3: TGTGCCAGCTCACCAATCGCAGAGACCCAGTACTTC. Translating gives CASSPIAETQYF.

The chain joins TRBV11-2 to TRBJ2-4; a weak D match, TRBD1 (6 bases). The germline V gene has CDR1 SGHAT and CDR2 FQNNGV. This CDR3 is 16 amino acids long. Trimming removed 5 bases from V and 7 bases from J, with 21 bases in between. CDR3 loop: CASSPRGGRATNIQYF. CDR3 bases: TGTGCCAGCAGCCCGAGAGGGGGTAGGGCGACGAACATTCAGTACTTC.

In the case of this clonotype: The CDR3 end shows no conserved phenylalanine or tryptophan, and so a read error is likely. This chain uses TRBV5-4 with TRBJ2-3, with TRBD2 matching 9 bases. CDR1 SGHNT and CDR2 YYREEE come from the germline V gene (reference sequence). The CDR3 is 16 amino acids. Trimming cost V 4 bases and J 2 bases; bases outside gene matches: 8. The CDR3 loop is CASSLLAGGPTDTQYS. CDR3 nucleotide sequence: TGTGCCAGCAGCCTGCTCGCGGGAGGGCCCACAGATACGCAGTATTCT.

In the case of this clonotype: This sequence may be a read error, since a much larger clone differs from it by one base. V usage is TRBV6-2 or TRBV6-3 and J usage is TRBJ2-1, with a possible D match to TRBD1 (5 bases). Germline V gene lookup returns CDR1 MNHEY and CDR2 SVGEGT. There are 15 residues in the CDR3. The CDR3 is CANSYSRESYNEQFF. The CDR3 DNA is TGTGCCAACAGTTACAGCAGGGAATCATACAATGAGCAGTTCTTC.

Concerning this clonotype itself: This may come from a read error, since a much larger clone is one base off. This chain uses TRBV4-3 with TRBJ2-7; D may be TRBD2 (8 bases). CDR3 size: 16 residues. The germline CDR1 and CDR2 sequences are LGHNA and YSLEER. The CDR3 spells CASSQVAGTVSYEEYF. CDR3 sequence (DNA): TGCGCCAGCAGCCAAGTAGCGGGGACAGTATCCTACGAGGAGTACTTC.

About this clonotype itself: A read error may produce the germline difference seen at one junction end. The chain is built from TRBV6-5 and TRBJ2-2; 10 bases agree with TRBD1. Germline loops: CDR1 MNHEY, CDR2 SVGAGI. This CDR3 has 18 residues. The CDR3, as DNA: TGTGCCAGCATGAAGGGACAGGGGTTTGGGTTGAACACCAGGGAGCTGTTTTTT. Encoded protein: CASMKGQGFGLNTRELFF.

Concerning this clonotype itself: A read error may be the cause here, since a much bigger clone is one base away. CDR3 nucleotide sequence: TGTGCCAGCGGGAGAGTGACCATAGGCACAGATACGCAGTATTTT. Translating gives CASGRVTIGTDTQYF. The chain joins TRBV6-5 to TRBJ2-3; D might be TRBD2 (5 bases). V lost 8 bases to trimming and J lost 1 base, with 16 bases between them. CDR3 length equals 15 residues. Per the germline V gene, CDR1 is MNHEY and CDR2 is SVGAGI.

This clonotype was counted only a few times. A much larger clone lies one base from this, so it may be a read error. The J gene is TRBJ2-7, the V gene TRBV29-1; the D is unclear. V lost 5 bases and J 0 bases, leaving 14 bases between the germline ends. This CDR3 comprises 14 residues. Germline V gene sequence: CDR1 SQVTM, CDR2 ANQGSEA. CDR3 sequence: CSVMGCESSYEQYF. In nucleotides, the CDR3 is TGCAGCGTTATGGGCTGCGAGAGCTCCTACGAGCAGTACTTC.

This clonotype appeared many times. This chain connects TRBV6-6 to TRBJ1-5, with 8 bases fitting TRBD1. V lost 4 bases, J lost 0 bases, and 8 bases stayed unmatched. CDR1 and CDR2 (germline): MNHNY, SVGAGI (reference sequence). The CDR3 extends over 17 amino acids. The CDR3 here is CASSWVQGADSNQPQHF. The CDR3 DNA follows: TGTGCCAGCAGTTGGGTTCAGGGGGCGGATAGCAATCAGCCCCAGCATTTT.

Turning to this clonotype: Mismatch with germline at one junction end may stem from a read error. V usage is TRBV29-1 and J usage is TRBJ2-7; tentatively, D is TRBD1 or TRBD2 (5 bases each). CDR1 and CDR2 from the germline V gene are SQVTM and ANQGSEA. The CDR3 is made up of 16 amino acids. The CDR3 DNA sequence: TGCAGCGCTATGACATCTGGGACCGGCACTCTCTACGAACAGTACTTC. Translating it yields CSAMTSGTGTLYEQYF.

The chain combines TRBV5-6 with TRBJ1-2, with 9 positions matching TRBD1. The CDR3 spans 15 residues. CDR1 is SGHDT and CDR2 is YYEEEE in the germline V gene. V was clipped by 9 bases and J by 1 base; unmatched bases: 10. CDR3 protein: CAIRSGTGRNYGYTF. As DNA, the CDR3 is TGTGCCATCAGATCGGGGACAGGGCGTAACTATGGCTACACCTTC.

This clonotype was seen at least ten times. V gene TRBV4-2 combines with J gene TRBJ1-5; D unclear. From germline, CDR1 is LGHNA and CDR2 YNFKEQ. The V gene lost 0 bases and the J gene lost 3 bases, with 18 bases spanning the gap. This CDR3 spans 18 amino acids. CDR3 sequence: CASSQEVEGGLNNQPQHF. In DNA form, the CDR3 reads TGTGCCAGCAGCCAAGAGGTGGAAGGAGGATTGAACAATCAGCCCCAGCATTTT.